Listed here is a single TCR beta chain. Clones were read by immunoSEQ multiplex PCR, and TCRdb kept only the in-frame ones, dropping some. Of 200,000 to 300,000 clones listed, about 85% were seen once; the top ten hold 4%. The data belong to a study of blood T cell repertoires in COVID-19. Sequencing was carried out using peripheral blood. This sequence originates from a man between 60 and 75 years old who had recovered from COVID-19.

As DNA, the CDR3 is TGTGCCAGCAGCTTGCACCGGGGGGGGATCACAGATACGCAGTATTTT. It is translated as CASSLHRGGITDTQYF. V gene TRBV5-4 combines with J gene TRBJ2-3; TRBD2 agrees at 8 bases. J lost 2 bases, V lost 1 base, and 6 bases had no gene match. This CDR3 has 16 amino acids. From germline, CDR1 is SGHNT and CDR2 YYREEE (reference sequence).